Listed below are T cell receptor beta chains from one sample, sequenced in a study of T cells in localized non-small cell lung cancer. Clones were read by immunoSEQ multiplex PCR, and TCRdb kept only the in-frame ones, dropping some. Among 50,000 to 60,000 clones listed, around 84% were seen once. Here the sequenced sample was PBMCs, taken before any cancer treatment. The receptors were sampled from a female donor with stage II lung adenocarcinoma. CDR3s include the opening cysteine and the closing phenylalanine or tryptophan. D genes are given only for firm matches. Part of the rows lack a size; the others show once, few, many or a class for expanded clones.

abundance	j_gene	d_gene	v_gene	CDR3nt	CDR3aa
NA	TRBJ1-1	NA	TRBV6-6	TGTGCCAGCAGTTACTCGAACACTGAAGCTTTCTTT	CASSYSNTEAFF
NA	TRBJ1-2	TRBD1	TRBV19	TGTGCCAGTAGTACCCTGAAACAGGGGCGCTACACCTTC	CASSTLKQGRYTF
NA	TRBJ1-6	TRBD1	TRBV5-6	TGTGCCAGCAGCCTCGGACAGGGTAATTCACCCCTCCACTTT	CASSLGQGNSPLHF
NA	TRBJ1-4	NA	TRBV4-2	TGTGCCAGCAGCCAAGGTAGAGGGGACGCCGTAAATGAAAAACTGTTTTTT	CASSQGRGDAVNEKLFF
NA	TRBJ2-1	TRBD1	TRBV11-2	TGTGCCAGCAGCCGACTCGGGACAGGGGCCCTTTTCAATGAGCAGTTCTTC	CASSRLGTGALFNEQFF
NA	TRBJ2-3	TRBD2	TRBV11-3	TGTGCCAGCAGCTTAGGAGTTAGCGGGGGGGCCACAGATACGCAGTATTTT	CASSLGVSGGATDTQYF
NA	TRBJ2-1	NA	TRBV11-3	TGTGCCAGCAGCATCCAACACCCCAATGAGCAGTTCTTC	CASSIQHPNEQFF
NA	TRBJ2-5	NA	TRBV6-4	TGTGCCAGCAGTGATACGACAGCACCCGTAGAGACCCAGTACTTC	CASSDTTAPVETQYF
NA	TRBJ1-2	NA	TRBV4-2	TGTGCCAGCAGCCAAGTGTTAGGGTTAACTAACTATGGCTACACCTTC	CASSQVLGLTNYGYTF
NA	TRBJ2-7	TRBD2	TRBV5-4	TGTGCCAGCAGCTTGAAAAGGGCTAGCGGGGGGGTTCTCTCCTACGAGCAGTACTTC	CASSLKRASGGVLSYEQYF
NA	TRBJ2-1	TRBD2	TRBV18	TGTGCCAGCTCACCGAACCTAGCGGGGGGGCTGAATGAGCAGTTCTTC	CASSPNLAGGLNEQFF
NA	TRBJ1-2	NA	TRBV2	TGTGCCAGCAGTGAAAGTGGGAGGGGAAGTGGGTCTGGCTACACCTTC	CASSESGRGSGSGYTF
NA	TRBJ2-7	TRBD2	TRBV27	TGTGCCAGCAGCCCGAGACTAGCGGGGGATGCCTACGAGCAGTACTTC	CASSPRLAGDAYEQYF
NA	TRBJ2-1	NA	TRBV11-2	TGTGCCAGCAGCCCCCCCTACAATGAGCAGTTCTTC	CASSPPYNEQFF
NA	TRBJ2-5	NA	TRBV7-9	TGTGCCAGCAGCTTATACGGGGGCGAGACCCAGTACTTC	CASSLYGGETQYF
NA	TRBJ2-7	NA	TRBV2	TGTGCCAGCAGTTCCTGGGACGGTTCCTACGAGCAGTACTTC	CASSSWDGSYEQYF
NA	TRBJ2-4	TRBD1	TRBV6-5	TGTGCCAGCAGTTCGCGGACAGGGACGGAAAAAAACATTCAGTACTTC	CASSSRTGTEKNIQYF
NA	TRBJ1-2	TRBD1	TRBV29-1	TGCAGCGTTGTAAGGACAGGGGGCTATGGCTACACCTTC	CSVVRTGGYGYTF
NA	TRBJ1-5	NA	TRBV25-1	TGTGCCAGCAGTGCCTGGGGGGACCAGCCCCAGCATTTT	CASSAWGDQPQHF
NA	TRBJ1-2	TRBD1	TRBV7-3	TGTGCCAGCAGCTTAGAAGGGGGCACGAATAACTATGGCTACACCTTC	CASSLEGGTNNYGYTF
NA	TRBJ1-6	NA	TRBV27	TGTGCCAGCAGTTTAGGGGCAGGGACCTATAATTCACCCCTCCACTTT	CASSLGAGTYNSPLHF
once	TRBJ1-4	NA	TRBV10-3	TGTGCCATCAGGGGGACGGCAACTAATGAAAAACTGTTTTTT	CAIRGTATNEKLFF
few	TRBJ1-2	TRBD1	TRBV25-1	TGTGCCAGCAGTGAATATGTCCCCGGACAGGGTGGGAACTATGGCTACACCTTC	CASSEYVPGQGGNYGYTF
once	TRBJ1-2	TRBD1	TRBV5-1	TGCGCCAGCAGCCCGTCACAGGGGGCGGGAGCTGGCTACACCTTC	CASSPSQGAGAGYTF
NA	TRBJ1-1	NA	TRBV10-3	TGTGCCATCAGTGAAGGAGGGGGGGAGAACACTGAAGCTTTCTTT	CAISEGGGENTEAFF
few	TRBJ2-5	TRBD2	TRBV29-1	TGCAGCGTTGATTTTCTAGCGGGTGGTACCCAGTACTTC	CSVDFLAGGTQYF
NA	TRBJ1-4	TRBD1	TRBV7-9	TGTGCCAGCAGCTCCATTGGGACAGGGATGATTAATGAAAAACTGTTTTTT	CASSSIGTGMINEKLFF
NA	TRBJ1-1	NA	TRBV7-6	TGTGCCAGCAGCTTCTCCCCCCAAACTGAAGCTTTCTTT	CASSFSPQTEAFF
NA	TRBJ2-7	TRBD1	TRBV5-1	TGCGCCAGCAGCTTGGGACAGGGGGCGTTTGGCGAGCAGTACTTC	CASSLGQGAFGEQYF
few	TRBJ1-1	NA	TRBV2	TGTGCCAGCACAGGGGTTCGGGCCGACACTGAAGCTTTCTTT	CASTGVRADTEAFF
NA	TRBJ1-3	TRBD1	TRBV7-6	TGTGCCAGCAGCTTGTGGGACAGGGTGGCAGGAAACACCATATATTTT	CASSLWDRVAGNTIYF
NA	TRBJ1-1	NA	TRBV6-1	TGTGCCAGCAGACGACATTCCTCTAACACTGAAGCTTTCTTT	CASRRHSSNTEAFF
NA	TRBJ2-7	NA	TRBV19	TGTGCCAGTAGTATAATATTTCTCGGAGATCCAGCCTACGAGCAGTACTTC	CASSIIFLGDPAYEQYF
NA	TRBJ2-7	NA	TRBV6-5	TGTGCCAGCAGTTATGCGGGCCTGAAAGAGCAGTACTTC	CASSYAGLKEQYF
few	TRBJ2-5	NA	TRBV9	TGTGCCAGCAGCGCCCTGACCGGACACCAAGAGACCCAGTACTTC	CASSALTGHQETQYF
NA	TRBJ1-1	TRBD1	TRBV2	TGTGCCAGCAGTCAACTGACAGGGGGCAAGACTGAAGCTTTCTTT	CASSQLTGGKTEAFF
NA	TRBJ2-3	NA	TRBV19	TGTGCCAGTAGTATAGGAGGGAAGGATACGCAGTATTTT	CASSIGGKDTQYF
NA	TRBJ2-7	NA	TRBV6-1	TGTGCCTTCGGCAATAGTTACTCCTCCGAGCAGTACTTC	CAFGNSYSSEQYF
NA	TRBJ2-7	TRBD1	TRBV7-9	TGTGCCAGCAGCTCCGCAGGGGGTAGCTCCTACGAGCAGTACTTC	CASSSAGGSSYEQYF
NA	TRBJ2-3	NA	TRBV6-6	TGTGCCAGCAGTTATTTGGGGGATACGCAGTATTTT	CASSYLGDTQYF
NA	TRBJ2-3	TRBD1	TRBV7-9	TGTGCCAGCAGCATCACTGACAGGGGGATCACAGATACGCAGTATTTT	CASSITDRGITDTQYF
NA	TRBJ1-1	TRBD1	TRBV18	TGTGCCAGCTCACCGGGACAGGGTGCTGAAGCTTTCTTT	CASSPGQGAEAFF
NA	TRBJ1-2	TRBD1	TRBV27	TGTGCCAGCAGTGCACAGGGGCTCTATGGCTACACCTTC	CASSAQGLYGYTF
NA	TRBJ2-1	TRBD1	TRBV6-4	TGTGCCAGCAGTGAGGGACAGGGGTACAATGAGCAGTTCTTC	CASSEGQGYNEQFF
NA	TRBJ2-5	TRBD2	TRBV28	TGTGCCAGCAGTTCCCAACTAGCGGGGGATATAGAGACCCAGTACTTC	CASSSQLAGDIETQYF
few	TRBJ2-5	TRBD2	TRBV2	TGTGCCAGCGGACTAGTCACCAGGGAGACCCAGTACTTC	CASGLVTRETQYF
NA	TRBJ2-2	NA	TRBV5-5	TGTGCCAGCAGCCCTGACCCTCGGGGTACCGGGGAGCTGTTTTTT	CASSPDPRGTGELFF
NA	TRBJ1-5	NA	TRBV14	TGTGCCAGCCTCATCAAGTGGGAGAATCAGCCCCAGCATTTT	CASLIKWENQPQHF
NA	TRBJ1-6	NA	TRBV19	TGTGCCAGTAGCGAAAGGGGGGTCGTCTCACCCCTCCACTTT	CASSERGVVSPLHF
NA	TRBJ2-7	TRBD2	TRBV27	TGTGCCAGCAGTTTATCATACGGGGGGGCCCGGGAGCAGTACTTC	CASSLSYGGAREQYF
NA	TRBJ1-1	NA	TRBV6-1	TGTGCCAGCAGTGAAGGTCCAATGATGAACACTGAAGCTTTCTTT	CASSEGPMMNTEAFF
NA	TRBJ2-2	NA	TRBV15	TGTGCCACCAGCAGAGATCGCCTAACTAACACCGGGGAGCTGTTTTTT	CATSRDRLTNTGELFF
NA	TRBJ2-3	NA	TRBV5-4	TGTGCCAGCAGCCAAAGGGGGAATACGCAGTATTTT	CASSQRGNTQYF
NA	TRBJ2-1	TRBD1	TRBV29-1	TGCAGCGTCTTAAGGACAGGGGGGAACAATGAGCAGTTCTTC	CSVLRTGGNNEQFF
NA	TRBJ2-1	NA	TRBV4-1	TGCGCCAGCAAGGGTGAGGATGAGCAGTTCTTC	CASKGEDEQFF
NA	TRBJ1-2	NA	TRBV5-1	TGCGCCAGCAGCTTGGAGATGGCGCACTATGGCTACACCTTC	CASSLEMAHYGYTF
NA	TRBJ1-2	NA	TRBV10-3	TGTGCCATCAGTGAGGCTGGGTTCGATGGCTACACCTTC	CAISEAGFDGYTF
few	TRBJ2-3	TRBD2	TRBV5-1	TGCGCCAGCAGCTTGTCTAGCGGGGTGGATACGCAGTATTTT	CASSLSSGVDTQYF
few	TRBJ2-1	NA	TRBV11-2	TGTGCCAGCAGCTCAACACCGAACCTCCCTTACAATGAGCAGTTCTTC	CASSSTPNLPYNEQFF